There are a few counts of the clone carrying this TCR beta chain. The antigen is unknown. The sample originates from a study of cytomegalovirus exposure and HLA in healthy donors. Study context: Falling in the Caucasian-associated ancestry cluster were 81% of approximately 400 genotyped donors.

Primers: 60 Vbeta forward and 13 Jbeta reverse. Repertoires were generated with immunoSEQ multiplex PCR, while TCRdb's copy carries only in-frame clones and drops some. Here the sample spans roughly 140,000 clones, 68% being singletons. General observations from the study: The authors enumerated roughly 180 TCR beta chains as linked to cytomegalovirus. As a later analysis showed, several of the most significant clusters appeared to be linked to common viral pathogens. Cytomegalovirus status, reportedly, was diagnosed with high specificity and sensitivity by the classifier.

This receptor was identified in a man aged 55 to 70 in good health and CMV-seronegative. Sequencing was performed on PBMCs.

CDR3: CASSAYPGLALYEQYF. The CDR3 DNA is TGTGCCAGCAGTGCTTATCCGGGACTAGCGCTCTACGAGCAGTACTTC. The gene calls are TRBV2 and TRBJ2-7; 10 bases are shared with TRBD2. The ends lost 4 bases at V and 3 bases at J; junction bases unmatched: 9. The CDR3 has 16 amino acids. Looked up from germline, CDR1 is SNHLY and CDR2 is FYNNEI.